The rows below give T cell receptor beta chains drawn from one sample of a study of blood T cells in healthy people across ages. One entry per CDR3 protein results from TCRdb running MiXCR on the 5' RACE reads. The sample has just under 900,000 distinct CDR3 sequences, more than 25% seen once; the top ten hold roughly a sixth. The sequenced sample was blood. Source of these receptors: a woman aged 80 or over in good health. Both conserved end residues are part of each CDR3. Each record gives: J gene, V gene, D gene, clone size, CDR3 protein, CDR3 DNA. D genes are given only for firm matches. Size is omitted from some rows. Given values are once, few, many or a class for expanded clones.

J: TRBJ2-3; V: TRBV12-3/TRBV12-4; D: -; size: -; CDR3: CASSLVGVPTDTQYF; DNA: TGTGCCAGCAGTTTAGTGGGAGTCCCCACAGATACGCAGTATTTT
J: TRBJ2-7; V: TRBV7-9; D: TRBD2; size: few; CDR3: CASTQGSGGAYEQYF; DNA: TGTGCCAGCACCCAGGGGAGCGGGGGGGCTTACGAGCAGTACTTC
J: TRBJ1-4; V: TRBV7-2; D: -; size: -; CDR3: CASSLGAGGLGEKLFF; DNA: TGTGCCAGCAGCTTAGGAGCGGGGGGTCTGGGTGAAAAACTGTTTTTT
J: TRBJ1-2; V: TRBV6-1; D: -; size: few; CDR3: CASSDLGAFRYGYTF; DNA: TGTGCCAGCAGTGACCTGGGGGCCTTCCGTTATGGCTACACCTTC
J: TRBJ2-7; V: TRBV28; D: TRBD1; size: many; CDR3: CASKGTASWSSYEQYF; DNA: TGTGCCAGCAAAGGGACAGCCAGTTGGAGCTCCTACGAGCAGTACTTC
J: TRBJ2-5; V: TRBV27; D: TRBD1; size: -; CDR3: CASSPTGGMSICKTQYF; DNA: TGTGCCAGCAGCCCTACAGGGGGAATGTCGATTTGTAAGACCCAGTACTTC
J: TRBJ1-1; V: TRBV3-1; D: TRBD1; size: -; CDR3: CASRHRGLESVNTEAFF; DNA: TGTGCCAGCAGGCACAGGGGGCTAGAATCAGTGAACACTGAAGCTTTCTTT
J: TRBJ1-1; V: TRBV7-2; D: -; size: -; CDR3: CASSGQRNTEAFF; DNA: TGTGCCAGCAGCGGGCAAAGGAACACTGAAGCTTTCTTT
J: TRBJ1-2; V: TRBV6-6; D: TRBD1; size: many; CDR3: CASSRGGRGNGYTF; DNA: TGTGCCAGCAGCCGGGGGGGCAGGGGGAATGGCTACACCTTC
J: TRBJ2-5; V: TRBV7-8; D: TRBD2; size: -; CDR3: CASSSRTSGGNEQYF; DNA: TGTGCCAGCAGCTCCCGGACATCGGGAGGGAATGAGCAGTACTTC
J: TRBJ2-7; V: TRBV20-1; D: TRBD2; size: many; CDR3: CSARGEGRDFHSYEQYF; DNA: TGCAGTGCTAGAGGGGAGGGGAGGGACTTTCACTCCTACGAGCAGTACTTC
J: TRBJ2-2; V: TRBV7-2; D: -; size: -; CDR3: CASSIGDSLLNTGELFF; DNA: TGTGCCAGCAGCATTGGTGACAGCCTTCTCAACACCGGGGAGCTGTTTTTT
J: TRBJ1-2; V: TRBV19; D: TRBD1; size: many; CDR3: CASRTGQGTYGYTF; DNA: TGTGCCAGTAGAACGGGACAGGGGACCTATGGCTACACCTTC
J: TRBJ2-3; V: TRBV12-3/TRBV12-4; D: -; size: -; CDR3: CASSFGRVSADMQYF; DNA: TGTGCCAGCAGTTTCGGCAGAGTGAGCGCAGATATGCAGTATTTT